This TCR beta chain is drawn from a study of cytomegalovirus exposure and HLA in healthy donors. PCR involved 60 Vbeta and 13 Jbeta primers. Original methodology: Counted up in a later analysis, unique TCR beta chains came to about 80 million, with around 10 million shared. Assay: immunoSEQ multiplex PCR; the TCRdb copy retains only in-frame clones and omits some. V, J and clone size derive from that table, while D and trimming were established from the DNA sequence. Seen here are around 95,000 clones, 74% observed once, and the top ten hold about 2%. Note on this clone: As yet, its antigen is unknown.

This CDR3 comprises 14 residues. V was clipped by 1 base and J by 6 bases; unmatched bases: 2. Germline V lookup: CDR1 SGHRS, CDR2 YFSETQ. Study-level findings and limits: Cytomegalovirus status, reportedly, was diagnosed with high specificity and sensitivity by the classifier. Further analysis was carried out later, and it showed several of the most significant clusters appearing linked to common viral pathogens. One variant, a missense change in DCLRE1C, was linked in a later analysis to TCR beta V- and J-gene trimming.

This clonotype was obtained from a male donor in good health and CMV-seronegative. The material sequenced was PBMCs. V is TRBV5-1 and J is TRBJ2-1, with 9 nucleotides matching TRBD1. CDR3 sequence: CASSLQTGGNEQFF. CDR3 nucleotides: TGCGCCAGCAGCTTGCAGACAGGGGGCAATGAGCAGTTCTTC.